This T cell receptor (beta chain) was recovered during a study of blood T cells in healthy people across ages. Using a J-beta primer mix together with a sample-barcoded 5' primer, a second PCR was run for roughly 6 to 12 cycles. MiXCR was run by TCRdb on the 5' RACE reads, yielding one entry per CDR3 protein. The sample includes approximately 810,000 distinct CDR3 sequences, 35% to 40% seen only once; the top ten take approximately 12%. About this clonotype itself: Its antigen remains unknown.

Germline V gene lookup returns CDR1 MRHNA and CDR2 SNTAGT. Trimming stripped 3 bases from V and 3 bases from J, with 14 bases between. CDR3 length: 15 amino acids. Findings and limits, study-wide: Strong correlation linked observed beta diversity and percent naive T cells. Expanded clonotype changes were possibly confounded by unknown donor CMV status.

The sequenced material came from blood. V is TRBV6-4 and J is TRBJ1-1; a weak D match, TRBD1 (5 bases). The clonotype comes from a man in his late teens or twenties in good health. In nucleotides, the CDR3 is TGTGCCAGCAGTGAATGGGCCAGGGTGCACACTGAAGCTTTCTTT. Its translation is CASSEWARVHTEAFF.